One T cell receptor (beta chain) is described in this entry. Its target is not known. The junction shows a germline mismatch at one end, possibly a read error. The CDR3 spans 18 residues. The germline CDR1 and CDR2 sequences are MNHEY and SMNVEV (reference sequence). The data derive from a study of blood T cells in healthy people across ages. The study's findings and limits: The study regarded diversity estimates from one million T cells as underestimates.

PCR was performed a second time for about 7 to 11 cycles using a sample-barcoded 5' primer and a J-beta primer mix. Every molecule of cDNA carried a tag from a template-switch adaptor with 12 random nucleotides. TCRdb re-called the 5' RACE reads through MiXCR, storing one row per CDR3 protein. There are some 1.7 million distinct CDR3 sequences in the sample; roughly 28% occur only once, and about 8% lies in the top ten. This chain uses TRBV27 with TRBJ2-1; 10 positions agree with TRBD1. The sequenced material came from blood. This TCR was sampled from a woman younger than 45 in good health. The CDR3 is CTSSSYLDRGTNYNEQFF. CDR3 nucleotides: TGTACCAGCAGTAGCTATTTGGACAGGGGGACGAACTACAATGAGCAGTTCTTC.